Sequencing of this T cell receptor beta chain was carried out in a study of cytomegalovirus exposure and HLA in healthy donors. Study-level findings and limits: TCR beta chains numbering roughly 150 were designated cytomegalovirus-associated. While the bulk of TCR sequences proved rare, some public TCRs turned up in many donors.

PCR primers comprised 60 Vbeta and 13 Jbeta primers. Sequenced by immunoSEQ multiplex PCR; TCRdb stores in-frame clones only, minus some. The data hold approximately 200,000 clones, with roughly four fifths observed a single time. Trimming removed 5 bases from V and 8 bases from J; junction bases left unmatched: 11. The CDR3 loop spans 15 amino acids. Germline CDR1 reads MNHNY; CDR2 reads SVGAGI (reference sequence). Healthy donors of bone marrow made up the group. This clone was recorded once. Antigen unknown. The TCR originated in a boy under 10 years old in good health and CMV-seronegative. The chain joins TRBV6-6 to TRBJ2-3, with 9 bases that match TRBD1. Sequencing was done on a sample of PBMCs. The CDR3 coding sequence is TGTGCCAGCAGTACGAACTCACAGGGGGCCCCTACGCAGTATTTT. It codes for CASSTNSQGAPTQYF.